This T cell receptor beta chain was profiled in a study of blood T cell repertoires in COVID-19 (dated by TCRdb to the early 2020s). Looking at the study overall: Samples from collaborators originated in the United States, Italy and Spain and spanned both the acute and convalescent phases of COVID-19. The prospective study material was composed of cDNA or gDNA derived from T cells, B-cell-depleted T cells, or PBMCs. The dataset comprised deeply sampled blood TCRbeta repertoires from subjects exposed to, actively infected with, or recovered from COVID-19. The repertoires were released in a freely available public database meant as a resource for research on the immune response to SARS-CoV-2. Samples came from the ongoing ImmuneRACE study (first 160 participants) plus 1,254 subjects from 6 global collaborators. A de-identified subject ID, COVID-19 status, age in years and sex were almost always included in the sample metadata. Where available, HLA class I and class II types were obtained from metadata supplied by the sample provider rather than from assay-based typing. General conclusions and limits of the study: How much clinical and demographic metadata was included differed by source and by participant, and the metadata was provided uncurated.

TCRbeta CDR3 regions were amplified from genomic DNA using the immunoSEQ Assay, a bias-controlled multiplex PCR. The study's own analysis went as follows. Within the assay, amplification of reference gene primers was used to estimate how many nucleated cells each sample contained. To quantify the absolute abundance of each unique TCRbeta CDR3 rearrangement, sequence reads were collapsed and filtered. For each sample, productive Simpson clonality was calculated by taking the square root of Simpson's diversity index across productive rearrangements. The immuneACCESS repertoire file appears here via TCRdb, limited to in-frame rearrangements. These files lack a portion of the clones; in checked studies, under half of the deficit traces to unresolved V genes, and the cause of the others is not known. D and trimming were read from the DNA, whereas the V and J calls and clone size are those reported in that table. Across this sample there are about 240,000 clones, with under 85% seen only once. The leading ten clones occupy 1.9% of the sample.

Comments on this clone: Its antigen is not yet known. No base qualities exist here, and no much larger clone lies one base off it.

The V end loses 2 bases and the J end loses 1 base, and a stretch of 17 bases separates them. In the germline V gene (reference sequence), CDR1 corresponds to SEHNR and CDR2 to FQNEAQ. The CDR3 spans 17 residues, from the cysteine through the phenylalanine. Only CDR3 DNA is held: 51 bases, read in frame from base 1. A second Seattle source provided samples from volunteer blood donors who had recovered from COVID-19. Whole blood was collected in K2EDTA tubes by collaborating institutions according to the institutions' own protocols. For TCRbeta analysis, collaborators shipped samples in one of three forms: frozen whole blood, isolated PBMCs, or DNA extracted from either of those sample types.

The TCR sequence derives from a man in his thirties or forties who had recovered from COVID-19. The chain is encoded by TRBV7-9 joined to TRBJ2-5; TRBD1 is a possible D gene, resting on 6 matching bases. Sequenced sample: peripheral blood. The CDR3 in this case is CASSLLRDTTPQETQYF. The DNA is TGTGCCAGCAGCTTATTGAGGGACACGACGCCCCAAGAGACCCAGTACTTC.